Presented here are 18 T cell receptor beta chains from one specimen sequenced in a study of CD8 T cells in ankylosing spondylitis. Via MiXCR, TCRdb re-called the 5' RACE reads, giving one row per CDR3 protein. Of some 840,000 distinct CDR3 sequences listed, approximately 12% are singletons. The antigens of these receptors remain unknown. Study-wide findings and caveats: For ankylosing spondylitis blood, a TCR beta motif of under ten highly homologous variants appeared characteristic.

Specimen: blood, either unsorted or a sorted T cell fraction (not recorded which). The source is a male donor with ankylosing spondylitis.

This clonotype was observed at least ten times. The V call is TRBV29-1, the J call TRBJ2-1; 10 positions match TRBD2. Germline-derived CDR1 and CDR2 are SQVTM and ANQGSEA. The CDR3 has 15 residues. V shed 5 bases, J shed 5 bases, and the junction held 9 bases outside the gene matches. This chain's CDR3 is CSVSKREGFHNEQFF. CDR3 nucleotide sequence: TGCAGCGTTTCTAAGCGGGAGGGCTTCCACAATGAGCAGTTCTTC.

V and J are TRBV20-1 and TRBJ2-3, with a possible D match to TRBD2 (6 bases). This CDR3 has 15 amino acids. With 5 bases removed from V and 1 base from J, the gap between germline ends came to 16 bases. Germline CDR1 DFQATT, CDR2 SNEGSKA (reference sequence). The CDR3 nucleotides read TGCAGTGCTTGGGACTTCCTTTCGGGCACAGATACGCAGTATTTT. This encodes CSAWDFLSGTDTQYF.

The genes are TRBV10-2 and TRBJ2-3; tentatively, D is TRBD2 (6 bases). Trimming shortened V by 7 bases and J by 2 bases, and 13 bases separated the two germline ends. This CDR3 region has 14 residues. Germline V gene data show CDR1 as WSHSY and CDR2 as SAAADI. CDR3 nucleotides: TGCGCCAGCATATCTAGCGTCAACACAGATACGCAGTATTTT. Protein sequence: CASISSVNTDTQYF.

This chain links TRBV29-1 with TRBJ2-2, with a tentative D call TRBD1 (5 bases). V gave up 3 bases and J gave up 5 bases, with 19 bases separating them. The germline V gene has CDR1 SQVTM and CDR2 ANQGSEA. CDR3 length equals 16 residues. The CDR3 sequence: CSVEGLAQGSTGELFF. CDR3 sequence (DNA): TGCAGCGTTGAGGGTTTGGCTCAGGGTTCGACCGGGGAGCTGTTTTTT.

V is TRBV7-2 and J is TRBJ2-5; TRBD2 matches 8 bases. From germline, CDR1 is SGHTA and CDR2 FQGNSA. The CDR3 has 13 amino acids. Trimming at V came to 6 bases and at J to 4 bases, leaving 4 bases not matched to a gene. The CDR3 spells CASSRLARETQYF. The CDR3 DNA is TGTGCCAGCAGTAGACTAGCGCGAGAGACCCAGTACTTC.

The V and J genes are TRBV7-2 and TRBJ2-6; the D is unclear. The CDR3 is made up of 13 amino acids. The germline CDR1 and CDR2 sequences are SGHTA and FQGNSA. V was trimmed by 7 bases and J by 6 bases, leaving 10 bases between them. The DNA for the CDR3 is TGTGCCAGCAACTTGTGGAAGGCCAACGTCCTGACTTTC. Translation gives CASNLWKANVLTF.

The V gene is TRBV9, the J gene TRBJ2-7, with D hard to call. V was pared by 0 bases and J by 2 bases, with 12 bases between. The CDR3 loop spans 15 amino acids. The V gene's germline CDR1 is SGDLS and CDR2 YYNGEE. CDR3 amino acids: CASSVGSTGAYEQYF. The CDR3 bases are TGTGCCAGCAGCGTAGGGAGTACTGGGGCCTACGAGCAGTACTTC.

Notes on this clonotype: At one of its ends the junction is not consistent with the germline gene, which may arise from a read error. The chain uses TRBV4-2 and TRBJ1-6, with 7 bases identical to TRBD1. Germline V gene sequence: CDR1 LGHNA, CDR2 YNFKEQ. CDR3 size: 15 residues. Written as DNA, the CDR3 is TGTGCCAGCAGCCCTGGGACAGCCTATAGTTCACCCCTCCACTTT. Its translation is CASSPGTAYSSPLHF.

This clonotype was seen more than once but under ten times. This chain connects TRBV29-1 to TRBJ1-5; D gene uncertain. Germline V gene data show CDR1 as SQVTM and CDR2 as ANQGSEA. V lost 5 bases and J 0 bases, leaving 8 bases between the germline ends. This CDR3 comprises 13 residues. CDR3 sequence reads: CSVRDYSNQPQHF. The CDR3 nucleotides read TGCAGCGTTCGAGACTATAGCAATCAGCCCCAGCATTTT. The variable domain in full, completed from reference TRBV29-1 and TRBJ1-5, reads SAVISQKPSRDICQRGTSLTIQCQVDSQVTMMFWYRQQPGQSLTLIATANQGSEATYESGFVIDKFPISRPNLTFSTLTVSNMSPEDSSIYLCSVRDYSNQPQHFGDGTRLSIL.

The chain recombines TRBV20-1 with TRBJ1-1, with 8 nucleotides matching TRBD1. With 2 bases clipped from V and 3 bases from J, the junction kept 8 bases outside the gene matches. Germline lookup yields CDR1 DFQATT and CDR2 SNEGSKA (reference sequence). CDR3 length: 15 amino acids. CDR3 DNA: TGCAGTGCTAGAAGGCAGGGGGCGCCGGACACTGAAGCTTTCTTT. Translated: CSARRQGAPDTEAFF.

This clonotype was detected only a few times. The genes are TRBV20-1 and TRBJ2-7; TRBD1 matches at 10 bases. CDR1 and CDR2 from the germline V gene are DFQATT and SNEGSKA (reference sequence). The CDR3 spans 16 residues. V lost 3 bases and J lost 4; bases outside the gene matches: 12. CDR3: CSARGGIRDRGYEQYF. The CDR3 region has the DNA TGCAGTGCTAGGGGAGGGATTCGGGACAGGGGTTACGAGCAGTACTTC.

In its sample, this clonotype was seen a few times. V usage is TRBV10-3 and J usage is TRBJ2-3, with 8 bases aligning to TRBD1. Germline loops: CDR1 ENHRY, CDR2 SYGVKD. The CDR3 extends over 13 amino acids. V was clipped by 7 bases and J by 2 bases; unmatched bases: 2. The CDR3 loop is CAITDRVTDTQYF. The CDR3 DNA is TGTGCCATCACGGACAGGGTCACAGATACGCAGTATTTT.

This clonotype has more than one count but fewer than ten. The rearrangement uses TRBV20-1 and TRBJ1-6; D might be TRBD1 (6 bases). The germline V gene has CDR1 DFQATT and CDR2 SNEGSKA (reference sequence). The CDR3 is 17 residues long. The V gene lost 0 bases and the J gene lost 1 base, with 13 bases spanning the gap. As DNA, the CDR3 is TGCAGTGCTAGAGACACAGGGTTTCTGTCCTATAATTCACCCCTCCACTTT. Translated: CSARDTGFLSYNSPLHF.

The rearrangement uses TRBV7-2 and TRBJ1-2, with 7 positions matching TRBD1. Unmatched junction bases numbered 10, after V lost 5 bases and J lost 7 bases. The germline gives CDR1 SGHTA, CDR2 FQGNSA. CDR3 length: 14 residues. The CDR3: CASSAQTGFGGYTF. The CDR3 DNA reads as TGTGCCAGCAGCGCCCAGACAGGGTTTGGTGGCTACACCTTC.

The J gene is TRBJ2-3, the V gene TRBV20-1, with TRBD2 identical over 13 bases. The V gene's germline CDR1 is DFQATT and CDR2 SNEGSKA (reference sequence). V lost 6 bases, J lost 3 bases, and 9 bases stayed unmatched. This CDR3 contains 16 residues. The DNA of the CDR3 is TGCAGTGCCTCCCCGACTAGCGGGGGGCTGACAGATACGCAGTATTTT. It yields the protein CSASPTSGGLTDTQYF.

This clonotype was detected ten times or more. The rearrangement joins TRBV20-1 to TRBJ2-5; D is undetermined. In germline, CDR1 is DFQATT, CDR2 SNEGSKA (reference sequence). This CDR3 comprises 13 residues. V was cut by 5 bases and J by 5 bases, with 15 bases left in between. CDR3 amino acids: CSAGNLVVETQYF. In DNA form, the CDR3 reads TGCAGTGCTGGGAACCTAGTGGTGGAGACCCAGTACTTC.

The V gene is TRBV5-1, the J gene TRBJ2-5; 7 bases map to TRBD2. The V segment lost 0 bases and the J segment 5 bases; nucleotides outside the gene matches: 7. Germline CDR1 SGHRS, CDR2 YFSETQ. The CDR3 length is 15 residues. The CDR3 sequence is CASSLAGSGAETQYF. The CDR3 bases are TGCGCCAGCAGCTTGGCTGGGAGCGGGGCCGAGACCCAGTACTTC.

This clonotype showed up just a few times. V and J are TRBV6-2 or TRBV6-3 and TRBJ2-7; possibly TRBD1 for D (6 bases). Germline V lookup: CDR1 MNHEY, CDR2 SVGEGT. This CDR3 has 12 residues. The V gene lost 5 bases and the J gene lost 7 bases, with 12 bases spanning the gap. Here the CDR3 reads CASSTQGLEQYF. The CDR3 DNA follows: TGTGCCAGCAGTACTCAGGGGTTGGAGCAGTACTTC.